Following are 22 T cell receptor beta chains from one sample sequenced in a study of cytomegalovirus exposure and HLA in healthy donors. 13 Jbeta primers and 60 Vbeta primers were used for the PCR. Generated by immunoSEQ multiplex PCR, the TCRdb table keeps only in-frame clones and is missing some. The sample has tens of thousands of clones, 60% to 85% seen once. The specimen was PBMCs. These receptors were obtained from a woman aged 40 to 50 in good health and CMV-seropositive.

This chain uses TRBV5-6 with TRBJ1-2; D might be TRBD1 (5 bases). Germline values: CDR1 SGHDT, CDR2 YYEEEE. Trimming pared 0 bases from V and 1 base from J, leaving 10 bases between. The CDR3 contains 15 residues. The CDR3 loop reads CASSLDLTVNYGYTF. The CDR3 bases are TGTGCCAGCAGCTTGGACCTGACAGTTAACTATGGCTACACCTTC. Full variable domain (remainder filled in from reference TRBV5-6 and TRBJ1-2): DAGVTQSPTHLIKTRGQQVTLRCSPKSGHDTVSWYQQALGQGPQFIFQYYEEEERQRGNFPDRFSGHQFPNYSSELNVNALLLGDSALYLCASSLDLTVNYGYTFGSGTRLTVV.

This clone came up a few times. The chain uses TRBV11-2 and TRBJ1-1; 9 bases fit TRBD1. CDR1 and CDR2 (germline): SGHAT, FQNNGV. This CDR3 contains 16 residues. Unmatched junction bases numbered 13, after V lost 3 bases and J lost 8 bases. For the CDR3, the DNA is TGTGCCAGCAGCTTGGGCCCGGGACAGGGCACGAACGAAGCTTTCTTT. This gives the protein CASSLGPGQGTNEAFF.

The chain recombines TRBV13 with TRBJ1-2; D perhaps matches TRBD1 (5 bases). V was pared by 5 bases and J by 3 bases, with 22 bases between. The length of the CDR3 is 17 residues. Germline lookup yields CDR1 PRHDT and CDR2 FYEKMQ (reference sequence). CDR3 nucleotides: TGTGCCAGCAGCGCCCGTTATCGGTCAGGGAAAGACTATGGCTACACCTTC. As protein: CASSARYRSGKDYGYTF.

This chain connects TRBV5-5 to TRBJ1-1; tentative D call: TRBD1 (5 bases). Trimming took 4 bases from V and 1 from J, leaving 11 bases between them. The CDR3 is 14 residues long. Per germline, CDR1 SGHKS and CDR2 YYEKEE (reference sequence). The CDR3 spells CASSPRAGNTEAFF. The CDR3 coding sequence is TGTGCCAGCAGCCCCAGGGCAGGGAACACTGAAGCTTTCTTT.

The V gene is TRBV19, the J gene TRBJ2-5; TRBD1 might be the D (6 bases). Trimming removed 4 bases from V and 3 bases from J, with 12 bases in between. The CDR3 extends over 14 amino acids. Germline V gene data show CDR1 as LNHDA and CDR2 as SQIVND (reference sequence). In nucleotides, the CDR3 is TGTGCCAGTAGTACATTTCGGACAGAAGAGACCCAGTACTTC. Protein sequence: CASSTFRTEETQYF.

J is TRBJ2-7 and V is TRBV5-4; 9 nucleotides agree with TRBD1. This CDR3 comprises 15 residues. Germline trimming cut 0 bases from V and 2 bases from J; bases unmatched to any gene: 3. CDR1 is SGHNT, CDR2 YYREEE, per germline (reference sequence). In nucleotides, the CDR3 is TGTGCCAGCAGCTTGGGGACAGGGGTTACCTACGAGCAGTACTTC. Its protein product is CASSLGTGVTYEQYF.

The chain has TRBV5-1 and TRBJ2-7; D remains ambiguous. The V end was cut by 0 bases, the J end by 0 bases, with 13 bases between. The CDR3 totals 16 residues. The germline CDR1 and CDR2 sequences are SGHRS and YFSETQ. CDR3 DNA: TGCGCCAGCAGCTTGGCCTCAGTGCGGAGCTCCTACGAGCAGTACTTC. This codes for CASSLASVRSSYEQYF.

The V gene is TRBV30, the J gene TRBJ1-1, with TRBD1 as a possible D gene (5 bases). The CDR3 extends over 14 amino acids. V was clipped by 4 bases and J by 5 bases, with 17 bases between them. Germline V gene data show CDR1 as GTSNPN and CDR2 as SVGIG (reference sequence). The CDR3 nucleotides are TGTGCCTGGACCTCGGGGGGACCAGTGACTGAAGCTTTCTTT. This translates into CAWTSGGPVTEAFF. Full variable domain (rest looked up from reference TRBV30 and TRBJ1-1): SQTIHQWPATLVQPVGSPLSLECTVEGTSNPNLYWYRQAAGRGLQLLFYSVGIGQISSEVPQNLSASRPQDRQFILSSKKLLLSDSGFYLCAWTSGGPVTEAFFGQGTRLTVV.

The V and J genes are TRBV30 and TRBJ2-7, with 8 bases matching TRBD1. The CDR3 has 13 residues. Trimming took 2 bases from V and 7 from J; bases not matched to a gene: 7. Germline CDR1 reads GTSNPN; CDR2 reads SVGIG (reference sequence). The CDR3 nucleotides read TGTGCCTGGAGTCAACAGGGGGTGGGGGAGCAGTACTTC. It yields the protein CAWSQQGVGEQYF.

The chain is built from TRBV7-4 and TRBJ2-4; D not certain. This CDR3 has 15 residues. Per germline, CDR1 SGHVT and CDR2 SQSDAQ. Trimming took off 3 bases at V and 8 bases at J, with 17 bases between the two ends. DNA of the CDR3: TGTGCCAGCAGCTTTAACAGAACCCCCAAGGACATTCAGTACTTC. Translation gives CASSFNRTPKDIQYF. Complete variable domain (other parts from reference TRBV7-4 and TRBJ2-4): GAGVSQSPRYKVAKRGRDVALRCDSISGHVTLYWYRQTLGQGSEVLTYSQSDAQRDKSGRPSGRFSAERPERSVSTLKIQRTEQGDSAVYLCASSFNRTPKDIQYFGAGTRLSVL.

The CDR3 DNA reads TGTGCCAGTATTGGGGACAGGGCGGGGGATGGCTACACCTTC. This gives the protein CASIGDRAGDGYTF. V usage is TRBV19 and J usage is TRBJ1-2; 9 bases are shared with TRBD1. Germline loops: CDR1 LNHDA, CDR2 SQIVND (reference sequence). CDR3 length: 14 residues. V lost 7 bases to trimming and J lost 6 bases; unmatched junction nucleotides: 9.

V usage is TRBV28 and J usage is TRBJ1-2; D might be TRBD1 (5 bases). Trimming took 5 bases from V and 1 from J, leaving 11 bases between them. Per the germline V gene, CDR1 is MDHEN and CDR2 is SYDVKM. CDR3 size: 14 residues. CDR3 region: CASSQGSHNYGYTF. The CDR3 nucleotides are TGTGCCAGCAGTCAGGGAAGCCATAACTATGGCTACACCTTC.

DNA for the CDR3: TGTGCCAGCAGCCCCCCGGGTCAGGGTGGCTATGGCTACACCTTC. Residues: CASSPPGQGGYGYTF. The V and J genes are TRBV7-6 and TRBJ1-2, with D perhaps matching TRBD1 (5 bases). V lost 5 bases, J lost 4 bases, and 17 bases lay in between. From germline, CDR1 is SGHVS and CDR2 FNYEAQ. The CDR3 runs to 15 residues.

J is TRBJ1-1 and V is TRBV9, with D unclear. The V end lost 4 bases, the J end lost 4 bases, and 11 bases lay between the germline ends. CDR3 size: 13 residues. Per germline, CDR1 SGDLS and CDR2 YYNGEE. CDR3 DNA sequence: TGTGCCAGCAGCCCCGGTTCGAGCACTGAAGCTTTCTTT. It translates to CASSPGSSTEAFF.

This sequence joins TRBV29-1 and TRBJ1-2; D is ambiguous. Trimming cost V 5 bases and J 6 bases, with 16 bases left between them. This CDR3 contains 13 residues. The germline gives CDR1 SQVTM, CDR2 ANQGSEA. The CDR3 DNA follows: TGCAGCGTTCGTGGTGGAGTGTGGCATGGCTACACCTTC. Protein sequence: CSVRGGVWHGYTF.

The chain links TRBV18 to TRBJ2-7; unclear D gene. The CDR3 loop spans 12 amino acids. Germline CDR1 is KGHSH and CDR2 is LQKENI. The ends were cut back, 7 bases at V and 0 bases at J, with 7 bases in the middle. CDR3: CASCESSYEQYF. The CDR3 coding sequence is TGTGCCAGCTGCGAGAGCTCCTACGAGCAGTACTTC.

This clone was counted a few times. The V and J genes are TRBV19 and TRBJ1-6, with D possibly being TRBD1 (6 bases). Germline values: CDR1 LNHDA, CDR2 SQIVND (reference sequence). Trimming removed 4 bases from V and 14 bases from J, with 21 bases in between. This CDR3 region has 15 residues. CDR3 DNA: TGTGCCAGTAGTACCGGGACACGTCCCTCGACCACCCTCCACTTT. The encoded protein is CASSTGTRPSTTLHF.

This clone was seen just once. The chain recombines TRBV15 with TRBJ2-7, with 7 nucleotides matching TRBD1. The CDR3 has 14 residues. CDR1 and CDR2 (germline): LNHNV, YYDKDF (reference sequence). After removal of 3 bases from V and 3 bases from J, the junction contained 5 bases not matched to a gene. The CDR3 coding sequence is TGTGCCACCAGCAGGGAGCAGGGGGTCTACGAGCAGTACTTC. Its protein is CATSREQGVYEQYF.

The chain recombines TRBV10-3 with TRBJ1-4; D possibly corresponds to TRBD1 (6 bases). Trimming took off 4 bases at V and 3 bases at J, with 6 bases between the two ends. Germline V gene data show CDR1 as ENHRY and CDR2 as SYGVKD. The CDR3 runs 13 residues. The CDR3 is CAISGTANEKLFF. The CDR3 nucleotides are TGTGCCATCAGTGGGACAGCTAATGAAAAACTGTTTTTT.

This clone was seen only a few times. The CDR3 here is CASSHGPGQGNGYTF. As DNA, the CDR3 is TGTGCCAGCAGCCACGGTCCGGGACAGGGGAATGGCTACACCTTC. The chain links TRBV16 to TRBJ1-2; 10 bases are shared with TRBD1. Germline values: CDR1 KGHSY, CDR2 FQNENV. CDR3 length equals 15 residues. V lost 3 bases and J lost 6; bases outside the gene matches: 7.

This chain links TRBV27 with TRBJ1-6; 7 bases map to TRBD1. Per the germline V gene, CDR1 is MNHEY and CDR2 is SMNVEV (reference sequence). This CDR3 region has 15 residues. J was trimmed by 5 bases and V by 1 base; bases with no gene match: 2. CDR3 residues: CASSLYRGNNSPLHF. The CDR3 DNA sequence: TGTGCCAGCAGTTTATACAGGGGAAATAATTCACCCCTCCACTTT.

V usage is TRBV27 and J usage is TRBJ2-6; D perhaps matches TRBD2 (6 bases). V lost 5 bases, J lost 1 base, and 12 bases lay in between. Per germline, CDR1 MNHEY and CDR2 SMNVEV (reference sequence). The length of the CDR3 is 16 residues. The CDR3 nucleotides are TGTGCCAGCAGTCCGGCTGGAGGGTCTGGGGCCAACGTCCTGACTTTC. Protein product: CASSPAGGSGANVLTF.